This is a list of T cell receptor beta chains from one sample in a study of control samples from healthy donors and cancer patients. Clones were read by immunoSEQ multiplex PCR, and TCRdb kept only the in-frame ones, dropping some. There are around 140,000 clones in the sample; 94% occur only once, and less than 15% lies in the top ten. The specimen was blood. These receptors all stem from a man aged 40-50 years in good health. CDR3s include the opening cysteine and the closing phenylalanine or tryptophan. A D gene is named only where the DNA matches it firmly. Size is omitted from some rows. Given values are once, few, many or a class for expanded clones.

d_gene: TRBD1
j_gene: TRBJ2-1
v_gene: TRBV24-1
abundance: -
CDR3nt: TGTGCCACCAGTGATTTGCGTGGGACAGGGTCAATTTCGGGGCAGCAGTTCTTC
CDR3aa: CATSDLRGTGSISGQQFF

d_gene: TRBD1
j_gene: TRBJ1-1
v_gene: TRBV6-4
abundance: -
CDR3nt: TGTGCCAGCAGTGACCTGGGACAGGCGAACACTGAAGCTTTCTTT
CDR3aa: CASSDLGQANTEAFF

d_gene: -
j_gene: TRBJ2-7
v_gene: TRBV5-1
abundance: -
CDR3nt: TGCGCCAGCAGCTTCGAAAGGGACGAGCAGTACTTC
CDR3aa: CASSFERDEQYF

d_gene: TRBD2
j_gene: TRBJ2-2
v_gene: TRBV7-9
abundance: -
CDR3nt: TGTGCCAGCAGCCAACCTAGACTAGCGGTGAACACCGGGGAGCTGTTTTTT
CDR3aa: CASSQPRLAVNTGELFF

d_gene: TRBD1
j_gene: TRBJ2-1
v_gene: TRBV6-1
abundance: -
CDR3nt: TGTGCCAGCAGTGAAGCTCGGGGACAGGGGACTCAAGAGTTCTTC
CDR3aa: CASSEARGQGTQEFF

d_gene: TRBD1
j_gene: TRBJ1-2
v_gene: TRBV6-5
abundance: -
CDR3nt: TGTGCCAGCAGTTACTCTGGGACAGGGGGCTATGGCTACACCTTC
CDR3aa: CASSYSGTGGYGYTF

d_gene: -
j_gene: TRBJ1-6
v_gene: TRBV6-4
abundance: once
CDR3nt: TGTGCCAGCAGTCGCGGAGGCAGCAGGTCACCCCTCCACTTT
CDR3aa: CASSRGGSRSPLHF

d_gene: -
j_gene: TRBJ1-5
v_gene: TRBV4-1
abundance: -
CDR3nt: TGCGCCAGCAGCCAAGTCCGACTCAATCAGCCCCAGCATTTT
CDR3aa: CASSQVRLNQPQHF

d_gene: TRBD1
j_gene: TRBJ1-2
v_gene: TRBV5-1
abundance: -
CDR3nt: TGCGCCAGCAGCTTGGAGGCAGGGGGCGACTATGGCTACACCTTC
CDR3aa: CASSLEAGGDYGYTF

d_gene: TRBD2
j_gene: TRBJ2-3
v_gene: TRBV7-6
abundance: -
CDR3nt: TGTGCCAGCAGCTTAGGACTAGCGGACGAGAGTGATACGCAGTATTTT
CDR3aa: CASSLGLADESDTQYF

d_gene: -
j_gene: TRBJ1-1
v_gene: TRBV10-3
abundance: -
CDR3nt: TGTGCCATCAGTGAGCAATCTTGGGGACTGAACACTGAAGCTTTCTTT
CDR3aa: CAISEQSWGLNTEAFF

d_gene: -
j_gene: TRBJ1-1
v_gene: TRBV12-3/TRBV12-4
abundance: -
CDR3nt: TGTGCCAGCTCCTGGGGGGGGAACACTGAAGCTTTCTTT
CDR3aa: CASSWGGNTEAFF

d_gene: -
j_gene: TRBJ1-2
v_gene: TRBV5-5
abundance: -
CDR3nt: TGTGCCAGCAGCTTATCCAGGACAGCTCGGAACTATGGCTACACCTTC
CDR3aa: CASSLSRTARNYGYTF

d_gene: TRBD2
j_gene: TRBJ2-1
v_gene: TRBV9
abundance: -
CDR3nt: TGTGCCAGCACCCTACTAGCGGGAGGGACCTACAATGAGCAGTTCTTC
CDR3aa: CASTLLAGGTYNEQFF

d_gene: -
j_gene: TRBJ2-1
v_gene: TRBV2
abundance: -
CDR3nt: TGTGCCAGCAGTGAATACAATGAGCAGTTCTTC
CDR3aa: CASSEYNEQFF

d_gene: -
j_gene: TRBJ1-6
v_gene: TRBV5-6
abundance: -
CDR3nt: TGTGCCAGCAGCGGGGACTTAAATTCACCCCTCCACTTT
CDR3aa: CASSGDLNSPLHF